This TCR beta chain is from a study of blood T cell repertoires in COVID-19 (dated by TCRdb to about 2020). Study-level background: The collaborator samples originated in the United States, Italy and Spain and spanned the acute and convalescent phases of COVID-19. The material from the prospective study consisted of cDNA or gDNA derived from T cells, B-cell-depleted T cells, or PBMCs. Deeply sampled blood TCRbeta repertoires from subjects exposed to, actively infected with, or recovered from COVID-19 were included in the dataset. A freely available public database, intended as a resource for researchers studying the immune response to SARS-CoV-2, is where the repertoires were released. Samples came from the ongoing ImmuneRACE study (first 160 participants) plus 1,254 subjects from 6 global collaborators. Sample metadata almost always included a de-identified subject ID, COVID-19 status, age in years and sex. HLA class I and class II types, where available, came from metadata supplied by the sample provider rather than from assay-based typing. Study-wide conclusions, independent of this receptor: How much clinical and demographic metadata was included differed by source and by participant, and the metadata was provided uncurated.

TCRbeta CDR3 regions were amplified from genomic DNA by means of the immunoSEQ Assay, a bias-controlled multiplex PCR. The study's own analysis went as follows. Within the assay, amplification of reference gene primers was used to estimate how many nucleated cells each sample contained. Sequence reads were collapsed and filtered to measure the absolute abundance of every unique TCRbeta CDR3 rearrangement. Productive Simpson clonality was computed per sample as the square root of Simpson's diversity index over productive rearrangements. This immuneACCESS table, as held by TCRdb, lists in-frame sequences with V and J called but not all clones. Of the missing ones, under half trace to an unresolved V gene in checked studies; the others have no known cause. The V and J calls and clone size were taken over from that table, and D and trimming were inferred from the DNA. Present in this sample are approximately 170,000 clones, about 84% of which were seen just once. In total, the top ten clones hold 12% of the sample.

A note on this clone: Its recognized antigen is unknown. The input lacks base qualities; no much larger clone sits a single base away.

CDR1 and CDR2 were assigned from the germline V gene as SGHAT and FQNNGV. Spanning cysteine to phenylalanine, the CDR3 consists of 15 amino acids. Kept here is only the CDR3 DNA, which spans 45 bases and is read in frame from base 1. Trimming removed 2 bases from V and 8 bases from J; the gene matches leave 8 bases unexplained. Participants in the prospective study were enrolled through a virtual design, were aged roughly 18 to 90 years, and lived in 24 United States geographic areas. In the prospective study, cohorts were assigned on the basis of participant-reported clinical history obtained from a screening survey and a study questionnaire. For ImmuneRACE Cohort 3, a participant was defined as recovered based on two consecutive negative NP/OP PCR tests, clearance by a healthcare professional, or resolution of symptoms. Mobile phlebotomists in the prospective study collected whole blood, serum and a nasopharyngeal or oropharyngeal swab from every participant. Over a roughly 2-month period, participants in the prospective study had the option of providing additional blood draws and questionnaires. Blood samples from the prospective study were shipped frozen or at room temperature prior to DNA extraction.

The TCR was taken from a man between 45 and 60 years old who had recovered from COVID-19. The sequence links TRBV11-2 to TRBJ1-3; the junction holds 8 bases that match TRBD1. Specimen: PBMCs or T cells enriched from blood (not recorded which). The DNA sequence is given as TGTGCCAGCAGCTTATCGGCCAGGGGGCAGGACACCATATATTTT. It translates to CASSLSARGQDTIYF.